This T cell receptor beta chain appears in the sequencing data of a study of cytotoxic CD8 clonotypes in ibrutinib-treated CLL. Trimming cost V 4 bases and J 1 base; bases outside gene matches: 14. The CDR3 has 19 amino acids. Germline lookup yields CDR1 SNHLY and CDR2 FYNNEI. Assay used: immunoSEQ multiplex PCR; TCRdb lists only in-frame clones, some missing. This sample has some 92,000 clones, with approximately 71% found just once. This chain uses TRBV2 with TRBJ2-7; 12 bases are a match to TRBD2. This clonotype was obtained from a human donor with chronic lymphocytic leukemia. The sample in question was PBMCs, obtained after 24 months of ibrutinib treatment. CDR3 amino acids: CASSALGLAGNFNSYEQYF. DNA for the CDR3: TGTGCCAGCAGTGCTCTTGGACTAGCGGGAAACTTTAATTCCTACGAGCAGTACTTC.